This TCR beta chain was sequenced for a study of CD8+ T cells in alopecia areata. Study-level information: Treated patients were given oral tofacitinib, which was dosed at 5 to 10 mg twice daily.

Of note for this clone: The antigen is undetermined.

Study-level results: Only one nonresponder was present, which leaves the link between baseline CD8+ expansion and response uncertain.

The authors extracted RNA and reverse transcribed it into cDNA as the sequencing template. Profiled with immunoSEQ multiplex PCR; TCRdb holds only in-frame clones, not every one. The sample includes 170,000 or so clones, 50% to 65% of them seen just once. Treatment: oral pan-JAK inhibitor, 5-10 mg twice daily. The investigators collected lesional scalp punch biopsies and peripheral blood from alopecia areata patients. Using a FACSAria, the CD4+ and CD8+ T cells were sorted from the PBMCs. Germline values: CDR1 SGHRS, CDR2 YFSETQ. The CDR3 is 14 residues long. Trimming removed 4 bases from V and 10 bases from J, with 18 bases in between.

This receptor was taken from a human donor with alopecia areata. The input for sequencing was CD8+ T cells sorted from blood, taken at week 24, from a patient treated with tofacitinib. The V gene is TRBV5-1, the J gene TRBJ2-1; D is ambiguous. The CDR3 region is CASSPPGSGYEQFF. CDR3 bases: TGCGCCAGCAGCCCGCCTGGTTCCGGGTACGAGCAGTTCTTC.